The 15 T cell receptor beta chains presented below share a single source sample, sequenced in a study of OX40 agonist ivuxolimab in advanced cancers. TCRdb's table, derived via immunoSEQ multiplex PCR, lists solely in-frame clones and lacks some. This sample yields tens of thousands of clones, of which around 85% are seen a single time; around 0.76% belongs to the top ten. The specimen was CD4+ or CD8+ T cells sorted from blood, collected in a trial of the OX40 agonist ivuxolimab. These receptors were taken from an adult with an advanced solid tumor such as melanoma, head and neck, liver or kidney cancer.

For this clone: The junction departs from the called germline gene at one end, perhaps through a read error. CDR3 residues: CASFLAESYGQYF. CDR3 DNA: TGTGCCAGCTTCCTAGCGGAGAGCTACGGGCAGTACTTC. J is TRBJ2-7 and V is TRBV18; 7 nucleotides line up with TRBD2. Germline lookup yields CDR1 KGHSH and CDR2 LQKENI. This CDR3 comprises 13 residues.

The chain carries TRBV7-8 and TRBJ1-5, with TRBD1 matching 9 bases. CDR1 and CDR2 (germline): SGHVS, FQNEAQ. V gave up 1 base and J gave up 6 bases; unmatched junction bases: 10. The CDR3 has 17 amino acids. The DNA for the CDR3 is TGTGCCAGCAGCTTAGGTTACAGGGGGCTGAACGGTCAGCCCCAGCATTTT. Protein product: CASSLGYRGLNGQPQHF.

The J gene is TRBJ1-5, the V gene TRBV19; 8 positions agree with TRBD1. Per germline, CDR1 LNHDA and CDR2 SQIVND (reference sequence). Trimming at V came to 3 bases and at J to 10 bases, leaving 11 bases not matched to a gene. This CDR3 spans 15 amino acids. The CDR3 region has the DNA TGTGCCAGTAGTATGTCGTCGGACAGGGAAAGACCCCAGCATTTT. Its translation: CASSMSSDRERPQHF.

The chain combines TRBV7-9 with TRBJ1-4; D is undetermined. CDR3 length equals 13 residues. The germline V gene has CDR1 SEHNR and CDR2 FQNEAQ (reference sequence). V lost 5 bases to trimming and J lost 8 bases, with 12 bases between them. Here the CDR3 reads CASSPLRVEKLFF. The CDR3 DNA reads as TGTGCCAGCAGCCCCCTCCGCGTGGAAAAACTGTTTTTT.

This clone was observed once. The gene calls are TRBV29-1 and TRBJ1-1; D is uncertain. The ends were cut back, 6 bases at V and 8 bases at J, with 10 bases in the middle. Per the germline V gene, CDR1 is SQVTM and CDR2 is ANQGSEA. The CDR3 consists of 10 residues. CDR3 in DNA: TGCAGCGTCGCGACCCCCGAAGCTTTCTTT. Protein: CSVATPEAFF.

V is TRBV19 and J is TRBJ2-5; the D gene is possibly TRBD2 (6 bases). Germline CDR1 reads LNHDA; CDR2 reads SQIVND (reference sequence). V lost 8 bases and J 5 bases, leaving 12 bases between the germline ends. The CDR3 loop spans 12 amino acids. CDR3 DNA sequence: TGTGCCAGTCGCACCGCGGGGGAGACCCAGTACTTC. The encoded protein is CASRTAGETQYF.

The chain uses TRBV29-1 and TRBJ2-3; 11 nucleotides align to TRBD2. Looked up from germline, CDR1 is SQVTM and CDR2 is ANQGSEA. CDR3 size: 15 residues. The junction had 7 bases not matched to a gene; V was cut back by 6 bases and J by 2 bases. The CDR3 is CSVGTSGAPTDTQYF. Written as DNA, the CDR3 is TGCAGCGTCGGGACTAGCGGAGCCCCCACAGATACGCAGTATTTT.

The genes are TRBV19 and TRBJ2-2; 13 bases align to TRBD2. This CDR3 comprises 17 residues. V gave up 11 bases and J gave up 9 bases; unmatched junction bases: 18. Germline V lookup: CDR1 LNHDA, CDR2 SQIVND (reference sequence). In DNA, the CDR3 is TGTGCCGGCCCGGGACTAGCGGGATGTGGGCATGACCGGGAGCTGTTTTTT. Translation gives CAGPGLAGCGHDRELFF.

V gene TRBV4-3 combines with J gene TRBJ2-1; D is unresolved. The V gene's germline CDR1 is LGHNA and CDR2 YSLEER. This CDR3 contains 16 residues. Trimming took 0 bases from V and 2 from J, leaving 11 bases between them. CDR3 nucleotides: TGCGCCAGCAGCCAAGAGTTTTCAGCAGCCTACAATGAGCAGTTCTTC. It translates to CASSQEFSAAYNEQFF.

This rearrangement joins TRBV6-6 to TRBJ2-1; no clear D. The CDR3 has 14 amino acids. Germline CDR1 is MNHNY and CDR2 is SVGAGI (reference sequence). V was shortened by 4 bases and J by 0 bases, with 7 bases between the two germline ends. The CDR3 nucleotides read TGTGCCAGCAGTTCCCCAAGCTCCTACAATGAGCAGTTCTTC. It yields the protein CASSSPSSYNEQFF.

The chain combines TRBV2 with TRBJ2-3; D ambiguous. Germline CDR1 SNHLY, CDR2 FYNNEI. V lost 4 bases and J 5 bases, leaving 4 bases between the germline ends. The CDR3 contains 11 residues. CDR3 region: CASSGGDTQYF. The DNA for the CDR3 is TGTGCCAGCAGTGGAGGAGATACGCAGTATTTT.

V is TRBV30 and J is TRBJ2-7, with D possibly being TRBD1 (7 bases). Germline values: CDR1 GTSNPN, CDR2 SVGIG (reference sequence). This CDR3 has 14 amino acids. Trimming removed 3 bases from V and 4 bases from J, with 16 bases in between. CDR3 nucleotide sequence: TGTGCCTGGAGGGAGACAGGGACTCCTTACGAGCAGTACTTC. Its translation is CAWRETGTPYEQYF.

CDR3 in amino acids: CASTLAEGTDTQYF. DNA of the CDR3: TGTGCCAGTACCCTAGCGGAGGGGACAGATACGCAGTATTTT. This rearrangement joins TRBV19 to TRBJ2-3, with 7 nucleotides matching TRBD2. CDR1 is LNHDA and CDR2 is SQIVND in the germline V gene (reference sequence). This CDR3 has 14 amino acids. After removal of 7 bases from V and 3 bases from J, the junction contained 7 bases not matched to a gene.

The chain uses TRBV6-4 and TRBJ2-1; 13 nucleotides agree with TRBD2. There are 16 residues in the CDR3. Germline V CDR1 and CDR2: MRHNA, SNTAGT. The J segment lost 0 bases and the V segment lost 6 bases, leaving 2 bases of the junction unmatched. The CDR3 DNA sequence: TGTGCCAGCAGCCGGACTAGCGGGAGCTCCTACAATGAGCAGTTCTTC. As protein: CASSRTSGSSYNEQFF.

This chain joins TRBV30 and TRBJ1-1, with 7 bases identical to TRBD1. The CDR3 is made up of 13 amino acids. Germline V CDR1 and CDR2: GTSNPN, SVGIG (reference sequence). The V segment lost 4 bases and the J segment 4 bases; nucleotides outside the gene matches: 6. CDR3 region: CAWKRQGTTEAFF. The CDR3 coding sequence is TGTGCCTGGAAAAGACAGGGAACCACTGAAGCTTTCTTT.